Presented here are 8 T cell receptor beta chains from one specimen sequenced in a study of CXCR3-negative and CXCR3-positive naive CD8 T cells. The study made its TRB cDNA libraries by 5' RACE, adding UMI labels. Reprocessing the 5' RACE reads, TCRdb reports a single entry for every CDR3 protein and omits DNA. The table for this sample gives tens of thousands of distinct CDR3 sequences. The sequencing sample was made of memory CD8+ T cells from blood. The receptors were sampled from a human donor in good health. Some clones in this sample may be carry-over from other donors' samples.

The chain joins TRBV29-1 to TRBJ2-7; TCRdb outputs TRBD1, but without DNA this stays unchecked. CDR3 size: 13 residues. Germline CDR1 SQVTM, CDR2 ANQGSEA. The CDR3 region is CSVQQGISYEQYF.

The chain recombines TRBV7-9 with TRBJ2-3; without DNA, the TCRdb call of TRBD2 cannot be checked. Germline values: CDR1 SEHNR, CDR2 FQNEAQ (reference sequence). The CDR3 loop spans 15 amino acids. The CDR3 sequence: CASSRPSGRTDTQYF.

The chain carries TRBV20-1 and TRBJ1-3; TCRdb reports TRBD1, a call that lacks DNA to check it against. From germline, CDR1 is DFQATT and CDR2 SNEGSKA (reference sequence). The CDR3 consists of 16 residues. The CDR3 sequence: CSARVGDREGGNTIYF.

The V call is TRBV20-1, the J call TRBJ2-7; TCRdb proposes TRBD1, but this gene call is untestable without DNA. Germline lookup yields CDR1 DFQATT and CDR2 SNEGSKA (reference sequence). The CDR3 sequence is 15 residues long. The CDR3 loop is CSARDSGTGHYEQYF.

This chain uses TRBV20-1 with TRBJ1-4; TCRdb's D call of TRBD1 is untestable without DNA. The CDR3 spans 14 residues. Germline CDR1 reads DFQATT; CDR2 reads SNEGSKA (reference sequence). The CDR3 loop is CSARRGQGIEALFF.

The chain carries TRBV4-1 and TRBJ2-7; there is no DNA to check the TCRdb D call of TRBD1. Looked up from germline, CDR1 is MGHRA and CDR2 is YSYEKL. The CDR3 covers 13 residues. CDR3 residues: CASSQTWGYEQYF.

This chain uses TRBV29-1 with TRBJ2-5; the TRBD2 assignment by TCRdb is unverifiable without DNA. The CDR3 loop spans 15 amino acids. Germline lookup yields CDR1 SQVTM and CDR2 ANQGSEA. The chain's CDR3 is CSVEGTSGAWETQYF.

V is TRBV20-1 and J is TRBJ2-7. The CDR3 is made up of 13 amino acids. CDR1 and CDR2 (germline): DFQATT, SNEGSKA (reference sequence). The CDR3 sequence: CSARDQGSYEQYF.